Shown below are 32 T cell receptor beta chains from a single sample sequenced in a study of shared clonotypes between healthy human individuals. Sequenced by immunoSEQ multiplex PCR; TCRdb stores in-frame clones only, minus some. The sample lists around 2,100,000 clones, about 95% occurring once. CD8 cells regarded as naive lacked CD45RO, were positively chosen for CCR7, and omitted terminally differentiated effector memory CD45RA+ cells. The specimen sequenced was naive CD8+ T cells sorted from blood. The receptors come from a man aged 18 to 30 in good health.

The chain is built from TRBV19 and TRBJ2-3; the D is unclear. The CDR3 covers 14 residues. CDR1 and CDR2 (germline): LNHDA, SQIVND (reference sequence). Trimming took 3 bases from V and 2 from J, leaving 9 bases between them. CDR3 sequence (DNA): TGTGCCAGTAGTATCTTTGTATTCACAGATACGCAGTATTTT. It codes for CASSIFVFTDTQYF.

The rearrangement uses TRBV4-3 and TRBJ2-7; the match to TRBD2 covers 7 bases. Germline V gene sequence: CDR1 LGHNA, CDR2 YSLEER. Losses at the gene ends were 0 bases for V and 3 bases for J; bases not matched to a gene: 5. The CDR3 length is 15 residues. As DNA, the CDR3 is TGCGCCAGCAGCCAAGATTTACTAGCGAACTACGAGCAGTACTTC. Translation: CASSQDLLANYEQYF.

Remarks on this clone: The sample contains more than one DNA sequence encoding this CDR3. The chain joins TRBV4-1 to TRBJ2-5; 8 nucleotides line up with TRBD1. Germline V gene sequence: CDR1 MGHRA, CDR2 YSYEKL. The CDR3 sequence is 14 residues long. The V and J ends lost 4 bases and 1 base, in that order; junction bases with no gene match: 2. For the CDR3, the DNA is TGCGCCAGCAGCCTAGGACAGGGCCAAGAGACCCAGTACTTC. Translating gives CASSLGQGQETQYF.

The CDR3 loop reads CASSFLDGGTGELFF. In DNA form, the CDR3 reads TGTGCCAGCAGCTTCCTGGACGGGGGCACCGGGGAGCTGTTTTTT. The J gene is TRBJ2-2, the V gene TRBV5-6, with a tentative D call TRBD2 (6 bases). V was shortened by 2 bases and J by 4 bases, with 12 bases between the two germline ends. The CDR3 loop spans 15 amino acids. Germline CDR1 and CDR2: SGHDT and YYEEEE. Full variable domain (remainder filled in from reference TRBV5-6 and TRBJ2-2): DAGVTQSPTHLIKTRGQQVTLRCSPKSGHDTVSWYQQALGQGPQFIFQYYEEEERQRGNFPDRFSGHQFPNYSSELNVNALLLGDSALYLCASSFLDGGTGELFFGEGSRLTVL.

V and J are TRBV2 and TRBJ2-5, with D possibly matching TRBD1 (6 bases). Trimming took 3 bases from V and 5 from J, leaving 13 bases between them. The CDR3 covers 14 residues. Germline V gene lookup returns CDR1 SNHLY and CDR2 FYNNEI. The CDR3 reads CASSDPRGWETQYF. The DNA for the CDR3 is TGTGCCAGCAGTGATCCCAGGGGATGGGAGACCCAGTACTTC. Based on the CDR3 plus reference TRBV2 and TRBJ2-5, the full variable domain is EPEVTQTPSHQVTQMGQEVILRCVPISNHLYFYWYRQILGQKVEFLVSFYNNEISEKSEIFDDQFSVERPDGSNFTLKIRSTKLEDSAMYFCASSDPRGWETQYFGPGTRLLVL.

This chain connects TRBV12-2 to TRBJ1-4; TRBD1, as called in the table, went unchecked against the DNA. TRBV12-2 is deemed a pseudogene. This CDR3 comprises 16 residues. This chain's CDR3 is CASIRRVLATNEKLFF. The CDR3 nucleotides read TGTGCAAGTATACGCAGGGTCCTTGCAACTAATGAAAAACTGTTTTTT.

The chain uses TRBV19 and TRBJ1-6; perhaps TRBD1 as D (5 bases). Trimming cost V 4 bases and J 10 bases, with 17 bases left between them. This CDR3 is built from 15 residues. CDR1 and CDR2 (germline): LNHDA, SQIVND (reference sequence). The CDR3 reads CASSSEPQGNSPLHF. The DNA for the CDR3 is TGTGCCAGTAGTAGCGAGCCTCAGGGTAACTCACCCCTCCACTTT.

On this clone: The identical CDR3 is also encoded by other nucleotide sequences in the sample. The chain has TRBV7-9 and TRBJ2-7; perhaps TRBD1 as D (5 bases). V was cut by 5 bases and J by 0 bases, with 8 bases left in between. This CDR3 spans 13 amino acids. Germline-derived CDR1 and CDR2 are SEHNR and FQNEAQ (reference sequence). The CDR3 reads CASSQDSSYEQYF. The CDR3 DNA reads TGTGCCAGCAGCCAAGACAGCTCCTACGAGCAGTACTTC.

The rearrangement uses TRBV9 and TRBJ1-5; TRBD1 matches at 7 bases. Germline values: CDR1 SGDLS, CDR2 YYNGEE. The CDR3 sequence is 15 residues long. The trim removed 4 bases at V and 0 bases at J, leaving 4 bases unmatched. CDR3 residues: CASSQGGNSNQPQHF. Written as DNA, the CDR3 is TGTGCCAGCAGCCAGGGGGGGAATAGCAATCAGCCCCAGCATTTT.

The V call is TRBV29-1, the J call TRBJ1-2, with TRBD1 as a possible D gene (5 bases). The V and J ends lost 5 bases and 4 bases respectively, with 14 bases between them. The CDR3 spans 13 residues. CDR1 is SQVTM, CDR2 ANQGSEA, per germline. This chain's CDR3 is CSVHVGTGYGYTF. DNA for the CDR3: TGCAGCGTTCACGTCGGGACGGGCTATGGCTACACCTTC.

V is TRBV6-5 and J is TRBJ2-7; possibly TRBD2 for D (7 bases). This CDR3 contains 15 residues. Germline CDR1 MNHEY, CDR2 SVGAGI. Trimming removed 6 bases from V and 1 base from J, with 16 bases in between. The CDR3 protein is CASSWEGDKSYEQYF. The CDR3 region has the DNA TGTGCCAGCAGCTGGGAGGGGGACAAATCCTACGAGCAGTACTTC.

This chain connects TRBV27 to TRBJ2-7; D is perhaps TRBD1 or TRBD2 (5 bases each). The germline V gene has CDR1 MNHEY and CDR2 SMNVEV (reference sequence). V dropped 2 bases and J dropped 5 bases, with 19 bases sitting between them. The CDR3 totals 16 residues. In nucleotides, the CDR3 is TGTGCCAGCAGTTTAACCCCTAGGGGCAGGGACGACGAGCAGTACTTC. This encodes CASSLTPRGRDDEQYF.

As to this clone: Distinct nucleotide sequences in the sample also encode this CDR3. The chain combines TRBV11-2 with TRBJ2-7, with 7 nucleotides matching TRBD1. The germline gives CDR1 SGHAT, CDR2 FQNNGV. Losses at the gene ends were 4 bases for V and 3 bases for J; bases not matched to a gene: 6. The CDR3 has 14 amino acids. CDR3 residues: CASSWTGGDYEQYF. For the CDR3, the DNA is TGTGCCAGCAGCTGGACAGGAGGCGACTACGAGCAGTACTTC.

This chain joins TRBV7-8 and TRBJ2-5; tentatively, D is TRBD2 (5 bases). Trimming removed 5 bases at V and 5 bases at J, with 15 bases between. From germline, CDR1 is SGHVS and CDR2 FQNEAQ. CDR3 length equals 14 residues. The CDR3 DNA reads TGTGCCAGCAGCCCGGGGATAGTATCTGAGACCCAGTACTTC. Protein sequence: CASSPGIVSETQYF.

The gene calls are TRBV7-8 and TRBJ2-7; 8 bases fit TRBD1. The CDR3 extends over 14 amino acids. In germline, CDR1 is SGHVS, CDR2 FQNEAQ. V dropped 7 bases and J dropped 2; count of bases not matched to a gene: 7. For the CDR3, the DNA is TGTGCCAGCACCGCCAGACAGGGGACCTACGAGCAGTACTTC. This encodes CASTARQGTYEQYF.

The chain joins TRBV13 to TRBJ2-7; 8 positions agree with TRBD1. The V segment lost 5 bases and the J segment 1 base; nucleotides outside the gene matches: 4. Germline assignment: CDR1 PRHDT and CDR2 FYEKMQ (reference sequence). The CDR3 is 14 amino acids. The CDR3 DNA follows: TGTGCCAGCAGCCCAAGGGACAGGTCCTACGAGCAGTACTTC. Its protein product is CASSPRDRSYEQYF.

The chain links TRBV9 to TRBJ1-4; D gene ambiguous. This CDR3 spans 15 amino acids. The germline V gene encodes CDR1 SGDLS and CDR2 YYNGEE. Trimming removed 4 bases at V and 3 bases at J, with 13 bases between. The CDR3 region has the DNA TGTGCCAGCAGCCTTCACCCGGCGGCTAATGAAAAACTGTTTTTT. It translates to CASSLHPAANEKLFF.

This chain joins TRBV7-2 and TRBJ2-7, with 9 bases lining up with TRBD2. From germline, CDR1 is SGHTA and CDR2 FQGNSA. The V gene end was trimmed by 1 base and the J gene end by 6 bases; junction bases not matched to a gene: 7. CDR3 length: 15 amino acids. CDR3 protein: CASSLVAGGALEQYF. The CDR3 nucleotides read TGTGCCAGCAGCTTAGTGGCGGGAGGGGCGCTCGAGCAGTACTTC.

CDR3 amino acids: CASSVGPREQYF. CDR3 coding DNA: TGTGCCAGCAGCGTGGGCCCTCGCGAGCAGTACTTC. The rearrangement links TRBV5-8 to TRBJ2-7; D uncertain. CDR3 size: 12 residues. Germline V gives CDR1 SGHTS, CDR2 YDEGEE. Trimming took off 4 bases at V and 6 bases at J, with 11 bases between the two ends.

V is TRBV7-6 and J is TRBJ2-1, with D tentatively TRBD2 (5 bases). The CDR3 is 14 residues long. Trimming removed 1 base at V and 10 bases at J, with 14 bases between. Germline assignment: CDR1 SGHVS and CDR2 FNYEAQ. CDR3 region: CASSLDGSPSEQFF. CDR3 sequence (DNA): TGTGCCAGCAGCTTAGATGGGAGTCCCTCAGAGCAGTTCTTC.

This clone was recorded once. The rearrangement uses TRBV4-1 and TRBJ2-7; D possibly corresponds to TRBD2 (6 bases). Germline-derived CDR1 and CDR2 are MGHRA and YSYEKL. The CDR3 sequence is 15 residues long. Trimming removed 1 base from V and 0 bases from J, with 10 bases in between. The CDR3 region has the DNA TGCGCCAGCAGCCAAGTGGAGGGGAGCTCCTACGAGCAGTACTTC. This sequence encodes CASSQVEGSSYEQYF.

The CDR3 reads CASSIGWGIDEQYF. The CDR3 DNA sequence: TGTGCCAGTAGTATAGGGTGGGGAATTGACGAGCAGTACTTC. V and J are TRBV19 and TRBJ2-7; unclear D gene. Germline CDR1 is LNHDA and CDR2 is SQIVND (reference sequence). The CDR3 consists of 14 residues. Trimming stripped 1 base from V and 5 bases from J, with 12 bases between.

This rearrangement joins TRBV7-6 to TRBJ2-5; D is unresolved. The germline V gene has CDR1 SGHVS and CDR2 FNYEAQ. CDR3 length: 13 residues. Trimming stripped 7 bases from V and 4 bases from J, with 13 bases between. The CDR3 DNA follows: TGTGCCAGCAACTTCCCAGATGGAGAGACCCAGTACTTC. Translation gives CASNFPDGETQYF.

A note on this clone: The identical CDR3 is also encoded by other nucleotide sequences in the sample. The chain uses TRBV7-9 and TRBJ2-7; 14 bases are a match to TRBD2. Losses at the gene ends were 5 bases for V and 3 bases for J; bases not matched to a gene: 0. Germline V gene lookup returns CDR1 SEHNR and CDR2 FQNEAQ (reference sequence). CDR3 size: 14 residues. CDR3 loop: CASSGTSGSYEQYF. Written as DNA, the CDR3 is TGTGCCAGCAGCGGGACTAGCGGGAGCTACGAGCAGTACTTC. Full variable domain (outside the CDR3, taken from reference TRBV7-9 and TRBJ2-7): DTGVSQNPRHKITKRGQNVTFRCDPISEHNRLYWYRQTLGQGPEFLTYFQNEAQLEKSRLLSDRFSAERPKGSFSTLEIQRTEQGDSAMYLCASSGTSGSYEQYFGPGTRLTVT.

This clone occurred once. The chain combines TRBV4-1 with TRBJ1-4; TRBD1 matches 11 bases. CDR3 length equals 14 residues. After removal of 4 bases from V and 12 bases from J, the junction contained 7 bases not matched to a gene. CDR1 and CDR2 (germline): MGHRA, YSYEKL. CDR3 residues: CASSPGTGGFQLFF. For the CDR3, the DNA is TGCGCCAGCAGCCCCGGGACAGGGGGTTTTCAACTGTTTTTT.

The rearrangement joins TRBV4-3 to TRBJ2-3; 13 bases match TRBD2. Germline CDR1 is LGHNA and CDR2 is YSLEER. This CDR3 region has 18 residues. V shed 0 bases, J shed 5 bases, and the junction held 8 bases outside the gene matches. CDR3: CASSQEAGLAGEGDTQYF. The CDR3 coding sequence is TGCGCCAGCAGCCAAGAAGCTGGACTAGCGGGAGAAGGAGATACGCAGTATTTT.

The CDR3 loop reads CASSGGLASTGELFF. The DNA for the CDR3 is TGTGCCAGCAGCGGGGGACTAGCAAGCACCGGGGAGCTGTTTTTT. This rearrangement joins TRBV9 to TRBJ2-2; 9 bases line up with TRBD2. Germline V gene sequence: CDR1 SGDLS, CDR2 YYNGEE. Trimming cost V 3 bases and J 4 bases; bases outside gene matches: 4. The CDR3 runs to 15 residues.

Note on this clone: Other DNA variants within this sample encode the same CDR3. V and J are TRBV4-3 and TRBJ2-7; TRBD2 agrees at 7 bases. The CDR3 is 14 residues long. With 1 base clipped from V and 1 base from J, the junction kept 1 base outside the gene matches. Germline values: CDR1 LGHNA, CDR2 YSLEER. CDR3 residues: CASSQGEGSYEQYF. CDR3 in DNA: TGCGCCAGCAGCCAAGGGGAGGGTTCCTACGAGCAGTACTTC.

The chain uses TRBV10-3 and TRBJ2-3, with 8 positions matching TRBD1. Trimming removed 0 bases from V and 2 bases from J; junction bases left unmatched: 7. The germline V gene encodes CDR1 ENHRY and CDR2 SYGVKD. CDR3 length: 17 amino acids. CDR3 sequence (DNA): TGTGCCATCAGTGAGTCGGGACAGGTTGACCACACAGATACGCAGTATTTT. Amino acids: CAISESGQVDHTDTQYF.

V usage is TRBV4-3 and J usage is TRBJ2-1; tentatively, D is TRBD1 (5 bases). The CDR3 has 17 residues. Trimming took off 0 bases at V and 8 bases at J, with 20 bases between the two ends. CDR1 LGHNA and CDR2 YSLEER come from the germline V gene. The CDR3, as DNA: TGCGCCAGCAGCCAAGATTGGGCAGGGTGGATTAGGGATGAGCAGTTCTTC. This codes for CASSQDWAGWIRDEQFF.

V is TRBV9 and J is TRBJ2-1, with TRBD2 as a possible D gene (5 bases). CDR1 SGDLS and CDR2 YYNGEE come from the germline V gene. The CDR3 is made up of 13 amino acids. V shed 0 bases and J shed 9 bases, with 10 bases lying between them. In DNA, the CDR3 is TGTGCCAGCAGCGTAGACGGGGAATTTGAGCAGTTCTTC. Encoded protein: CASSVDGEFEQFF.

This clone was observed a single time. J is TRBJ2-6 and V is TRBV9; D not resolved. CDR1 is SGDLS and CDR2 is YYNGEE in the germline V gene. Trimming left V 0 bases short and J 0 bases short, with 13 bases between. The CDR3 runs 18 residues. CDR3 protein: CASSVVGSTSSGANVLTF. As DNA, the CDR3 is TGTGCCAGCAGCGTAGTTGGAAGCACCAGCTCTGGGGCCAACGTCCTGACTTTC.